The 2 T cell receptor beta chains in this list originate from one sample, sequenced in a study of cytomegalovirus exposure and HLA in healthy donors. PCR used 60 Vbeta primers and 13 Jbeta primers. Some clones are missing from TCRdb's copy, which holds only in-frame ones; the method was immunoSEQ multiplex PCR. The sample has about 94,000 clones; 50% to 75% are singletons. Sample: PBMCs. Receptor source: a man aged 30-40 years in good health and CMV-seronegative.

CDR3 DNA: TGTGCCAGCAGTACAGGGGGCGCAGACAACAATGAGCAGTTCTTC. Its protein product is CASSTGGADNNEQFF. The chain is built from TRBV28 and TRBJ2-1; the match to TRBD1 covers 9 bases. CDR1 and CDR2 from the germline V gene are MDHEN and SYDVKM. Trimming cost V 5 bases and J 5 bases; bases outside gene matches: 7. The CDR3 length is 15 residues.

This clone was picked up one time. The chain couples TRBV4-3 to TRBJ2-7; 7 bases match TRBD1. Unmatched junction bases numbered 7, after V lost 3 bases and J lost 5 bases. Germline V lookup: CDR1 LGHNA, CDR2 YSLEER. The CDR3 is made up of 14 amino acids. This CDR3 reads CASSHRQGWNEQYF. Here the CDR3 DNA reads TGCGCCAGCAGCCATCGACAGGGTTGGAACGAGCAGTACTTC.